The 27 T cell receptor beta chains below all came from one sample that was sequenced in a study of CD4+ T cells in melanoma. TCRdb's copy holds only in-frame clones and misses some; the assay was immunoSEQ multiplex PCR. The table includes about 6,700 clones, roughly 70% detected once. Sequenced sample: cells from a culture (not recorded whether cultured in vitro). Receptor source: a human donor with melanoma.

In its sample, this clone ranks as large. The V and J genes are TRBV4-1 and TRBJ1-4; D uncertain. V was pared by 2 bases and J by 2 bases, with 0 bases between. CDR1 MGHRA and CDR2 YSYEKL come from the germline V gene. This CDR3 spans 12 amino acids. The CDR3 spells CASSQTNEKLFF. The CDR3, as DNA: TGCGCCAGCAGCCAAACTAATGAAAAACTGTTTTTT.

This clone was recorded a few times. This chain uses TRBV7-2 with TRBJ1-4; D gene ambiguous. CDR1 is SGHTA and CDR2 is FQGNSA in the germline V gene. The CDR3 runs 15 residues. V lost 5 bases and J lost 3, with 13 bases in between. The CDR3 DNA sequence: TGTGCCAGCAGCCCCCAGCCGGGTGCTAATGAAAAACTGTTTTTT. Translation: CASSPQPGANEKLFF.

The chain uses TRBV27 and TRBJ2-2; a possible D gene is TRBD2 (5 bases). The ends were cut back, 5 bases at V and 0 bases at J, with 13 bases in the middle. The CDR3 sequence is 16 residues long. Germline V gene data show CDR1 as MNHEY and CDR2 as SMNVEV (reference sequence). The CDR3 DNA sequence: TGTGCCAGCAGTGACTCTGCGGGTGCGAACACCGGGGAGCTGTTTTTT. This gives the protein CASSDSAGANTGELFF.

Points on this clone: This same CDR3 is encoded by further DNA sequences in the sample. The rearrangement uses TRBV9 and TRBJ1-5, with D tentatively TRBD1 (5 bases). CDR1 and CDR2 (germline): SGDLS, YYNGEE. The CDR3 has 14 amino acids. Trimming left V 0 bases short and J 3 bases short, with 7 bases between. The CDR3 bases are TGTGCCAGCAGCGTAGAAGGGGACAATCAGCCCCAGCATTTT. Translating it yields CASSVEGDNQPQHF.

For the CDR3, the DNA is TGTGCCAGCAGCTTATATGAAAGCGGAACCTGGGGGGTGACGGTCTCAGCTTTCTTT. Protein sequence: CASSLYESGTWGVTVSAFF. This sequence joins TRBV7-9 and TRBJ1-1, with a tentative D call TRBD1 (5 bases). The CDR3 extends over 19 amino acids. Germline values: CDR1 SEHNR, CDR2 FQNEAQ (reference sequence). Trimming pared 2 bases from V and 10 bases from J, leaving 32 bases between.

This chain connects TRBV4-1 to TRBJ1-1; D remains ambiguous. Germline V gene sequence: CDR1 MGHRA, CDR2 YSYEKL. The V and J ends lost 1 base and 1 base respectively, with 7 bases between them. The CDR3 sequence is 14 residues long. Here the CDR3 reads CASSQGAENTEAFF. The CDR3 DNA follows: TGCGCCAGCAGCCAAGGGGCGGAGAACACTGAAGCTTTCTTT.

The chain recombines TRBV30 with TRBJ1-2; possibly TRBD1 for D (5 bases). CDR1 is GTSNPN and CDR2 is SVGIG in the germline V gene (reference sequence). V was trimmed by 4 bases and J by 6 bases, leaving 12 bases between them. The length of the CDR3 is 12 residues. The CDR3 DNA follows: TGTGCCTGGATCACCGGGACGGATGGCTACACCTTC. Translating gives CAWITGTDGYTF.

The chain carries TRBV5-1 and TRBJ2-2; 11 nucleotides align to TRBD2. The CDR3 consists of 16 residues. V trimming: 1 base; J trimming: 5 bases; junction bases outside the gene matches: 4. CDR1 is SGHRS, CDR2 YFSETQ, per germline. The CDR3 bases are TGCGCCAGCAGCTTGTCTAGCGGGGGGCCTACCGGGGAGCTGTTTTTT. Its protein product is CASSLSSGGPTGELFF.

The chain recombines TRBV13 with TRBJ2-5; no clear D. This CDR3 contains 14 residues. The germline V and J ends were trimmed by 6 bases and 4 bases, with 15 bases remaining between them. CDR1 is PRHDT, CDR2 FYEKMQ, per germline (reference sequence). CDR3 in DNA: TGTGCCAGCAGTGGGCATCCTCTATCAGAGACCCAGTACTTC. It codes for CASSGHPLSETQYF.

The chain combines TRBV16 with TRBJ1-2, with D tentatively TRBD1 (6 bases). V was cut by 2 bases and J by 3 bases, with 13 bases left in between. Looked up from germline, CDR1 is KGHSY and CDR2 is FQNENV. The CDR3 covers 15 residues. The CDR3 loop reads CASSQPGTQHYGYTF. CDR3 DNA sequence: TGTGCCAGCAGCCAACCTGGGACACAACACTATGGCTACACCTTC.

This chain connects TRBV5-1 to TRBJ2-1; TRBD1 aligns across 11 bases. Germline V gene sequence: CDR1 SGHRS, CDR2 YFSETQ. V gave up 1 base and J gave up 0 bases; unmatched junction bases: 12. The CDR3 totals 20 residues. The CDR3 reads CASSLPWTGGDPYSYNEQFF. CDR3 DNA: TGCGCCAGCAGCTTGCCTTGGACAGGGGGCGACCCCTACTCCTACAATGAGCAGTTCTTC.

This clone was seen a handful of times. The CDR3, as DNA: TGCGCCAGCAGCCCCACAGGGACTAACTATGGCTACACCTTC. As protein: CASSPTGTNYGYTF. This rearrangement joins TRBV5-1 to TRBJ1-2, with D maybe TRBD1 (6 bases). V lost 4 bases and J 0 bases, leaving 10 bases between the germline ends. CDR3 size: 14 residues. Per germline, CDR1 SGHRS and CDR2 YFSETQ.

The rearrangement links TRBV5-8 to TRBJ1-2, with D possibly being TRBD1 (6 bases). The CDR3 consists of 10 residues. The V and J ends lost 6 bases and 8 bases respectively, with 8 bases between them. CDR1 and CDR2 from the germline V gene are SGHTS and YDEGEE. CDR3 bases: TGTGCCAGCACAGGGGAAGGCTACACCTTC. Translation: CASTGEGYTF.

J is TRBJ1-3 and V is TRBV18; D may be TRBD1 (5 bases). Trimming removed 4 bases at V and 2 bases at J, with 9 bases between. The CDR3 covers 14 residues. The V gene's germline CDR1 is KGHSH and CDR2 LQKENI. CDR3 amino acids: CASSRGGTGNTIYF. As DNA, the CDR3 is TGTGCCAGCTCACGCGGGGGAACTGGAAACACCATATATTTT.

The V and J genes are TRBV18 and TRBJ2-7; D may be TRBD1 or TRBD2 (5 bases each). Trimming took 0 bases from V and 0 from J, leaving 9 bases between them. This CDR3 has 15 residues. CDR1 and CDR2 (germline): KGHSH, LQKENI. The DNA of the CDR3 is TGTGCCAGCTCACCACCGGGACCGGGCTCCTACGAGCAGTACTTC. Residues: CASSPPGPGSYEQYF. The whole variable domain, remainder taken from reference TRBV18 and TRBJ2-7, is NAGVMQNPRHLVRRRGQEARLRCSPMKGHSHVYWYRQLPEEGLKFMVYLQKENIIDESGMPKERFSAEFPKEGPSILRIQQVVRGDSAAYFCASSPPGPGSYEQYFGPGTRLTVT.

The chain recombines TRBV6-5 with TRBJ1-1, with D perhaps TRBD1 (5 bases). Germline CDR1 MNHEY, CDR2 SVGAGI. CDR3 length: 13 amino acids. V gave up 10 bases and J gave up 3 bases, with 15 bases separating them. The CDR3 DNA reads TGTGCCACCACGGGCAGGGCAGACACTGAAGCTTTCTTT. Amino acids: CATTGRADTEAFF.

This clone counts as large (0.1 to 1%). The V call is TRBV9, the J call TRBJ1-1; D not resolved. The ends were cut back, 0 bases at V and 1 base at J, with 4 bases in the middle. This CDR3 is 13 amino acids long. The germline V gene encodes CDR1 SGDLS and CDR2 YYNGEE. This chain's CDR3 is CASSVEGNTEAFF. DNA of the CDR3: TGTGCCAGCAGCGTAGAGGGGAACACTGAAGCTTTCTTT.

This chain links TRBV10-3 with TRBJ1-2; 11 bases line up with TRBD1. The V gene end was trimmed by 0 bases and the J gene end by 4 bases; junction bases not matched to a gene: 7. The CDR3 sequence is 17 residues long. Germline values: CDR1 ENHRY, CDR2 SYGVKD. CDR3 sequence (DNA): TGTGCCATCAGTGAGTCAGTAGGACAGGGGGCTGGCTATGGCTACACCTTC. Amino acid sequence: CAISESVGQGAGYGYTF.

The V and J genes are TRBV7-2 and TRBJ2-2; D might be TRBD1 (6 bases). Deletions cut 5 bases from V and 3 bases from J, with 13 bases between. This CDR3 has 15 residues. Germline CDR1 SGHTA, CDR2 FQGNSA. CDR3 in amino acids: CASSQPDRHTGELFF. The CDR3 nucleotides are TGTGCCAGCAGCCAACCCGACAGGCACACCGGGGAGCTGTTTTTT.

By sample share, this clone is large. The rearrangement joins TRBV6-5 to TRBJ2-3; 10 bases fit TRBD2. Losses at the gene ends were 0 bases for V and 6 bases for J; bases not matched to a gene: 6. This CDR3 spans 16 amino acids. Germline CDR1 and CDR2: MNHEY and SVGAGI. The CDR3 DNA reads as TGTGCCAGCAGTTACTCCGAGCGGGGGGGCCCGGATACGCAGTATTTT. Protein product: CASSYSERGGPDTQYF.

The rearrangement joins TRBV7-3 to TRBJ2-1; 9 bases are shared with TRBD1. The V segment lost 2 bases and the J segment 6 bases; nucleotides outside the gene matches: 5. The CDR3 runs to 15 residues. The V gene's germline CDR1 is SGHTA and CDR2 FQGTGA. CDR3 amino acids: CASSLWTGEGNEQFF. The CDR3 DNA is TGTGCCAGCAGCTTATGGACAGGGGAAGGCAATGAGCAGTTCTTC.

The CDR3 coding sequence is TGCGCCAGCAGCCAAGTCGCAGACACAGATACGCAGTATTTT. This sequence encodes CASSQVADTDTQYF. This rearrangement joins TRBV4-1 to TRBJ2-3; D is ambiguous. V was cut by 1 base and J by 2 bases, with 7 bases left in between. CDR1 is MGHRA and CDR2 is YSYEKL in the germline V gene. The CDR3 runs to 14 residues.

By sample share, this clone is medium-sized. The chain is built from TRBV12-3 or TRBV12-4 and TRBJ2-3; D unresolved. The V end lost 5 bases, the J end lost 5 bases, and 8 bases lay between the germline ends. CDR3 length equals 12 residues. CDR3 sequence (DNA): TGTGCCAGCAGTCAGCCGGGAGATACGCAGTATTTT. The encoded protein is CASSQPGDTQYF.

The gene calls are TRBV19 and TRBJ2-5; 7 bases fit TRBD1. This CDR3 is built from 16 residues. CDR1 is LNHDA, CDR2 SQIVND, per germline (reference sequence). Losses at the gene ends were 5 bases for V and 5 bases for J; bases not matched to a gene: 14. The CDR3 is CASSDPGTVGSETQYF. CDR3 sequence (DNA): TGTGCCAGTAGTGACCCCGGGACAGTGGGAAGTGAGACCCAGTACTTC.

CDR3 DNA: TGTGCCAGCAGCTTAGCGGAGGGGTTGAACACTGAAGCTTTCTTT. Protein: CASSLAEGLNTEAFF. The chain uses TRBV7-9 and TRBJ1-1; D may be TRBD1 (5 bases). This CDR3 is 15 amino acids long. The V end was cut by 0 bases, the J end by 0 bases, with 8 bases between. Germline V gene sequence: CDR1 SEHNR, CDR2 FQNEAQ (reference sequence).

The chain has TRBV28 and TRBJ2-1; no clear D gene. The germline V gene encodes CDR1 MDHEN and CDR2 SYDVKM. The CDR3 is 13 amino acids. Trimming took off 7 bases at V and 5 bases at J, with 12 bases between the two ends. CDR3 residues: CASTSGRHNEQFF. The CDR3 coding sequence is TGTGCCAGCACCTCCGGGCGCCACAATGAGCAGTTCTTC.

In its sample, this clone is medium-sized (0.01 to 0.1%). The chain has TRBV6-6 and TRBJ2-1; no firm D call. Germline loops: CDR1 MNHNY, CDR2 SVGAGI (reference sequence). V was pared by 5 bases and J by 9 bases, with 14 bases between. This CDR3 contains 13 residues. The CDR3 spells CASSPSVSTEQFF. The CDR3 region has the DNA TGTGCCAGCAGTCCGTCAGTCTCCACTGAGCAGTTCTTC.